There are a few counts of the clone carrying this T cell receptor (beta chain). Antigen: not known. The read gets to within 3 residues of the CDR3 end, and the germline J gene fills in the rest. This sample is part of a study of T cell clonality in common variable immunodeficiency. Blood came from CVID subjects not ill and not taking immunomodulatory or immunosuppressive medication. Sequencing input was equivalent genomic DNA from CVID and controls. Profiled with immunoSEQ multiplex PCR; TCRdb holds only in-frame clones, not every one. The data list about 20,000 clones, none observed once; around 2.5% falls to the top ten. V trimming: 4 bases; J trimming: 7 bases; junction bases outside the gene matches: 10. The CDR3 runs to 16 residues. Germline V lookup: CDR1 LNHDA, CDR2 SQIVND (reference sequence). Findings and caveats of the study: Fewer deletions and N-nucleotide insertions were reportedly seen in common variable immunodeficiency TCR beta sequences.

This chain joins TRBV19 and TRBJ2-3; TRBD2 matches 11 bases. The receptor comes from a human donor with common variable immunodeficiency. The sequencing input was peripheral blood mononuclear cells. The CDR3 is CASSTPGPSGRNTQYF. The CDR3 DNA, read in part, is TGTGCCAGTAGTACCCCTGGGCCTAGCGGGAGGAATACG. Full variable domain (outside the CDR3, taken from reference TRBV19 and TRBJ2-3): DGGITQSPKYLFRKEGQNVTLSCEQNLNHDAMYWYRQDPGQGLRLIYYSQIVNDFQKGDIAEGYSVSREKKESFPLTVTSAQKNPTAFYLCASSTPGPSGRNTQYFGPGTRLTVL.